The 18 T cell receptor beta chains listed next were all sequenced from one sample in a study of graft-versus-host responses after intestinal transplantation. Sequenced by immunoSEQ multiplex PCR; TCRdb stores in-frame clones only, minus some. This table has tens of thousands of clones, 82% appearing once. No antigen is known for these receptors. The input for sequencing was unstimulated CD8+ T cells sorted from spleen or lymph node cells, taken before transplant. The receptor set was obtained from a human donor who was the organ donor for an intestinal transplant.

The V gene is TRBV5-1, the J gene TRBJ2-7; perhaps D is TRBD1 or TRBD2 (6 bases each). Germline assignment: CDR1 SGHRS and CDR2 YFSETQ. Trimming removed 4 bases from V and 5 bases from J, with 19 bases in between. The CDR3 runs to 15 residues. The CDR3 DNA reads TGCGCCAGCAGCGCCAGAGGGGGGAAAAGAGACGAGCAGTACTTC. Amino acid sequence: CASSARGGKRDEQYF.

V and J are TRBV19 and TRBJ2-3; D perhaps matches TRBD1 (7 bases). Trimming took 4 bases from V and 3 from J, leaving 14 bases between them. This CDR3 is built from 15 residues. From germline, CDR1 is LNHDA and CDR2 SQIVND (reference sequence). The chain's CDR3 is CASSNAGQSTDTQYF. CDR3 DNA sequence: TGTGCCAGTAGTAATGCGGGACAGTCAACAGATACGCAGTATTTT.

CDR3 loop: CASSISRDRGGETQYF. In nucleotides, the CDR3 is TGTGCCAGCAGCATTAGCCGGGACAGGGGTGGAGAGACCCAGTACTTC. This rearrangement joins TRBV2 to TRBJ2-5; 10 bases align to TRBD1. The CDR3 is 16 amino acids. Germline V gene data show CDR1 as SNHLY and CDR2 as FYNNEI. After removal of 6 bases from V and 4 bases from J, the junction contained 11 bases not matched to a gene.

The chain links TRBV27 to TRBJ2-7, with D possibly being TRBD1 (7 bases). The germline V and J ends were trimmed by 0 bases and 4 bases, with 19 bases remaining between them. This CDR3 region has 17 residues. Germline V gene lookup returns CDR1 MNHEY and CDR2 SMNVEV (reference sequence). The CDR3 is CASSLSGGTVPLYEQYF. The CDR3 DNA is TGTGCCAGCAGTTTATCGGGCGGGACAGTGCCTTTGTACGAGCAGTACTTC.

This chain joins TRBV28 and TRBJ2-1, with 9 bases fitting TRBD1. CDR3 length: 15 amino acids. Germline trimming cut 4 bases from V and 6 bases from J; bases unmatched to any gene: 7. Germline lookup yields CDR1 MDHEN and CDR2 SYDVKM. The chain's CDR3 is CASSSQDRGFNEQFF. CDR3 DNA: TGTGCCAGCAGTTCCCAGGACAGGGGATTCAATGAGCAGTTCTTC.

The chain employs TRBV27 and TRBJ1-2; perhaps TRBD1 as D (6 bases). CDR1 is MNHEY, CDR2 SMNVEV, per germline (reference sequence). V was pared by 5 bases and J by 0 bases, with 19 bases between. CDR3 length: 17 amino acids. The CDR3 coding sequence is TGTGCCAGCAGTCTGACAGGCACTCCCGGTGCTAACTATGGCTACACCTTC. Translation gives CASSLTGTPGANYGYTF.

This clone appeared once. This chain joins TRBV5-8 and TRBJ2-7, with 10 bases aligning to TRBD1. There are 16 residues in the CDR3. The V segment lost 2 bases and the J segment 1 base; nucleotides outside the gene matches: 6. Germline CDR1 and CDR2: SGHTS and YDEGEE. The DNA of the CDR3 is TGTGCCAGCAGCTTTTCACCGGGACAGGGGTCCTACGAGCAGTACTTC. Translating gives CASSFSPGQGSYEQYF.

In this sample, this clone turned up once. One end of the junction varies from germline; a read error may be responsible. The CDR3 coding sequence is TGTGCCAGCAGCCTAGGGACTCCGACGGTACAGTACTTC. This gives the protein CASSLGTPTVQYF. The chain couples TRBV13 to TRBJ2-7; maybe TRBD2 (6 bases). The CDR3 is 13 amino acids. Germline V gene lookup returns CDR1 PRHDT and CDR2 FYEKMQ (reference sequence).

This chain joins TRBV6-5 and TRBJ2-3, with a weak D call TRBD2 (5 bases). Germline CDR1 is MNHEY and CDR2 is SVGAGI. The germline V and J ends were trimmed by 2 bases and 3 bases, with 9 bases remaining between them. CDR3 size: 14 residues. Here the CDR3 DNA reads TGTGCCAGCAGTTACGCCGGGGAAACAGATACGCAGTATTTT. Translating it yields CASSYAGETDTQYF.

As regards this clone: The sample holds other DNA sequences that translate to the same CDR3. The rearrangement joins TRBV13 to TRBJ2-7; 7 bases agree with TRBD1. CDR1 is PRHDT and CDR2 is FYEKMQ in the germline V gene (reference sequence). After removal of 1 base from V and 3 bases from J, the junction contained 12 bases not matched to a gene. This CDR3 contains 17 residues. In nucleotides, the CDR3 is TGTGCCAGCAGCTTAGCCTGGGGGCCAGGGGGAGACTACGAGCAGTACTTC. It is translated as CASSLAWGPGGDYEQYF.

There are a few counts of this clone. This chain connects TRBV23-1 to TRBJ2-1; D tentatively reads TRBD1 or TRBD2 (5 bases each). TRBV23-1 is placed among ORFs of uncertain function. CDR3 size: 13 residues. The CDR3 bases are TGCGAAGACTTAGGGGCTAAGTGGGAGGAGCAGTTCTTC. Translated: CEDLGAKWEEQFF.

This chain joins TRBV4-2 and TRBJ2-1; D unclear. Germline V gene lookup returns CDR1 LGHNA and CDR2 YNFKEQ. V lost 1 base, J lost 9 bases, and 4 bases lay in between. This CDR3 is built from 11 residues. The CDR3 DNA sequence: TGTGCCAGCAGCCAAGGCTTTGAGCAGTTCTTC. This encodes CASSQGFEQFF.

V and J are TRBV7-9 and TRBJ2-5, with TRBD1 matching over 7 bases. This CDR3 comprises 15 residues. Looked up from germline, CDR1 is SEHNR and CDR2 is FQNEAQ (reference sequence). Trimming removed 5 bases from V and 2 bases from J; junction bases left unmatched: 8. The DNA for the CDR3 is TGTGCCAGCAGCCGCCAGGGGGTGGGGCAAGAGACCCAGTACTTC. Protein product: CASSRQGVGQETQYF.

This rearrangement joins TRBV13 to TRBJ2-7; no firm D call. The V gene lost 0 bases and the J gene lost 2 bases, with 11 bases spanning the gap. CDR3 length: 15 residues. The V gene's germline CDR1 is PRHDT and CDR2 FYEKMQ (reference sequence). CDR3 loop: CASSLGITTAYEQYF. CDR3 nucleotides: TGTGCCAGCAGCTTAGGCATTACTACCGCCTACGAGCAGTACTTC.

CDR3 region: CASSLGTGTEAFF. The CDR3 DNA is TGTGCCAGCAGCTTGGGGACAGGGACTGAAGCTTTCTTT. This sequence joins TRBV5-6 and TRBJ1-1, with 8 bases lining up with TRBD1. CDR1 and CDR2 from the germline V gene are SGHDT and YYEEEE. The V and J ends lost 0 bases and 5 bases, in that order; junction bases with no gene match: 0. The CDR3 runs to 13 residues.

CDR3 residues: CASSLSGADGELFF. Written as DNA, the CDR3 is TGTGCCAGCAGTTTATCCGGGGCGGACGGGGAGCTGTTTTTT. The J gene is TRBJ2-2, the V gene TRBV27; D is perhaps TRBD1 or TRBD2 (5 bases each). The CDR3 has 14 amino acids. The V and J ends lost 0 bases and 7 bases respectively, with 9 bases between them. From germline, CDR1 is MNHEY and CDR2 SMNVEV (reference sequence).

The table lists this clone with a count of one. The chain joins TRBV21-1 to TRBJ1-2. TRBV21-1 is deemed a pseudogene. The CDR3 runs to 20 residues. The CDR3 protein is CASSIGGVCFGIPLLYGYTF. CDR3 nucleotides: TGTGCCAGCAGCATCGGGGGGGTATGCTTCGGGATCCCCCTTTTGTATGGCTACACCTTC.

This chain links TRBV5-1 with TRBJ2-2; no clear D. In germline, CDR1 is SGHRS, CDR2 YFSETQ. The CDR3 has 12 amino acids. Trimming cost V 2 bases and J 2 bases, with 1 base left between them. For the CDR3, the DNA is TGCGCCAGCAGCTTTAACACCGGGGAGCTGTTTTTT. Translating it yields CASSFNTGELFF.